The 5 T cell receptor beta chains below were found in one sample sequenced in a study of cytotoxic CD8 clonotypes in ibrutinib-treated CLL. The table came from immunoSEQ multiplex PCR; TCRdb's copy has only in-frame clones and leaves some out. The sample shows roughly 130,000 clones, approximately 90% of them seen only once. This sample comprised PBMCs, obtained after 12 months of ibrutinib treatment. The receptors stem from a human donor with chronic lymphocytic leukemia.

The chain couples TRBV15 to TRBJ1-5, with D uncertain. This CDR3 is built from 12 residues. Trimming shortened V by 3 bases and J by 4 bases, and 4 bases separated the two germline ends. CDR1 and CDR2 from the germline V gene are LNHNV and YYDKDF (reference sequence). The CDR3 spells CATSRDNQPQHF. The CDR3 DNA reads TGTGCCACCAGCAGGGATAATCAGCCCCAGCATTTT.

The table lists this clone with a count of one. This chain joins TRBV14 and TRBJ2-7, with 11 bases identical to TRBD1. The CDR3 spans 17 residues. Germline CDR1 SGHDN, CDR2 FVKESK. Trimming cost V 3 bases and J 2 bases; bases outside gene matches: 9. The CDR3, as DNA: TGTGCCAGCAGCCAGTATTCGGGACAGGGGGGACCCTACGAGCAGTACTTC. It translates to CASSQYSGQGGPYEQYF.

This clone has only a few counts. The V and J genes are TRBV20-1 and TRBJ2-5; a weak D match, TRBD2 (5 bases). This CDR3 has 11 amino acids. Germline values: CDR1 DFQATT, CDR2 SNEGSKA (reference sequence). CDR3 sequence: CTVEGQETQYF. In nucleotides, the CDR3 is TGCACCGTCGAGGGTCAAGAGACCCAGTACTTC.

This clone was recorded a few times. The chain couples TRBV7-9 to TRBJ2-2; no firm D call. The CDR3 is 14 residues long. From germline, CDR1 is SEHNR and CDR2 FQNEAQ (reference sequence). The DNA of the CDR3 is TGTGCGCCTGCGGTGAAGACGAACACCGGGGAGCTGTTTTTT. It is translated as CAPAVKTNTGELFF.

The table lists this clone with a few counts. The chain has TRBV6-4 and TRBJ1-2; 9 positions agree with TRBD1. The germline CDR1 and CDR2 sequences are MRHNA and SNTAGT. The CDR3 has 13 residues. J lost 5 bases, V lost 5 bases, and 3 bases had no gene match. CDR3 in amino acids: CASSQGQGYGYTF. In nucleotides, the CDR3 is TGTGCCAGCAGTCAGGGACAGGGTTATGGCTACACCTTC.